This is a list of T cell receptor beta chains from one sample in a study of blood T cell repertoires in COVID-19. TCRdb's table, derived via immunoSEQ multiplex PCR, lists solely in-frame clones and lacks some. The data contain approximately 89,000 clones, roughly 80% of them singletons. The source material was peripheral blood. These TCRs come from a woman in her seventies with active or convalescent COVID-19. The CDR3 runs from the conserved cysteine through the conserved F or W.

j_call: TRBJ2-5; v_call: TRBV24-1; cdr3_aa: CATSDVGGAEETQYF
j_call: TRBJ2-1; v_call: TRBV10-3; cdr3_aa: CAIREQGARYNEQFF
j_call: TRBJ2-3; v_call: TRBV6-5; cdr3_aa: CASSYSGGDTDTQYF
j_call: TRBJ1-2; v_call: TRBV6-1; cdr3_aa: CASSEAGGYTF
j_call: TRBJ1-2; v_call: TRBV10-3; cdr3_aa: CAITGQGASGRDYTF
j_call: TRBJ2-5; v_call: TRBV19; cdr3_aa: CASSGGETQYF
j_call: TRBJ2-1; v_call: TRBV5-4; cdr3_aa: CASSSGQGYEQFF
j_call: TRBJ1-3; v_call: TRBV18; cdr3_aa: CASSPSPQMQTGNTIYF
j_call: TRBJ1-4; v_call: TRBV6-2/TRBV6-3; cdr3_aa: CASSNRVVYEKLFF
j_call: TRBJ2-4; v_call: TRBV2; cdr3_aa: CASTALPQGANIQYF
j_call: TRBJ2-3; v_call: TRBV10-3; cdr3_aa: CAIKTGVDTDTQYF